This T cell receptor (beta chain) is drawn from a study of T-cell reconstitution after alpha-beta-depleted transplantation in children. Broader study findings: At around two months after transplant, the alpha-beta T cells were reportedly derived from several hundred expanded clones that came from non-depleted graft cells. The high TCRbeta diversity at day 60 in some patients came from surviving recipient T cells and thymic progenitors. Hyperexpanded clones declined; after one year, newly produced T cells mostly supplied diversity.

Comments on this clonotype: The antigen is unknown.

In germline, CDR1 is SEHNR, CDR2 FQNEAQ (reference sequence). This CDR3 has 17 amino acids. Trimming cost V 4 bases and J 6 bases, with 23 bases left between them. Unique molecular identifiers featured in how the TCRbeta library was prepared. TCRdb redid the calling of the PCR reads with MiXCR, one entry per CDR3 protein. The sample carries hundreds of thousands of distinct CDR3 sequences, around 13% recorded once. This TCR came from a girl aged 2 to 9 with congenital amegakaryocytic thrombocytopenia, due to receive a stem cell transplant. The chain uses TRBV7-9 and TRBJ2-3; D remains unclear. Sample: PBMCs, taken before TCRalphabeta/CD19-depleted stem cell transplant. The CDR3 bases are TGTGCCAGCAGCTCCACGAGAAGGACGCTGGGGTGGGATACGCAGTATTTT. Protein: CASSSTRRTLGWDTQYF.